A single sample gave rise to the 29 T cell receptor beta chains below, sequenced in a study of OX40 agonist ivuxolimab in advanced cancers. Repertoires were generated with immunoSEQ multiplex PCR, while TCRdb's copy carries only in-frame clones and drops some. The sample records about 45,000 clones, around 92% being singletons. Sequencing was performed on CD4+ or CD8+ T cells sorted from blood, taken in a trial of the OX40 agonist ivuxolimab. All receptors come from an adult with an advanced solid tumor such as melanoma, head and neck, liver or kidney cancer.

V gene TRBV11-2 combines with J gene TRBJ2-1; D possibly uses TRBD1 or TRBD2 (5 bases each). The CDR3 consists of 11 residues. Germline V gene lookup returns CDR1 SGHAT and CDR2 FQNNGV. Trimming cost V 5 bases and J 12 bases, with 11 bases left between them. The CDR3, as DNA: TGTGCCAGCAGCCCCCCGGGACGGCAGTTCTTC. Its protein is CASSPPGRQFF. The variable domain in full, with the rest retrieved from reference TRBV11-2 and TRBJ2-1, is EAGVAQSPRYKIIEKRQSVAFWCNPISGHATLYWYQQILGQGPKLLIQFQNNGVVDDSQLPKDRFSAERLKGVDSTLKIQPAKLEDSAVYLCASSPPGRQFFGPGTRLTVL.

The V call is TRBV6-4, the J call TRBJ1-2; unclear D gene. V was pared by 2 bases and J by 5 bases, with 6 bases between. The germline CDR1 and CDR2 sequences are MRHNA and SNTAGT. The CDR3 is 12 amino acids. CDR3 nucleotide sequence: TGTGCCAGCAGTGACCGAGGTTATGGCTACACCTTC. Protein product: CASSDRGYGYTF.

The chain employs TRBV7-8 and TRBJ2-1; D call uncertain. Germline CDR1 is SGHVS and CDR2 is FQNEAQ. V gave up 6 bases and J gave up 1 base, with 10 bases separating them. The CDR3 totals 14 residues. In DNA, the CDR3 is TGTGCCAGCAGACCCGCTCGGTCCTACAATGAGCAGTTCTTC. Translated: CASRPARSYNEQFF. The variable domain in full, with the rest retrieved from reference TRBV7-8 and TRBJ2-1, is GAGVSQSPRYKVAKRGQDVALRCDPISGHVSLFWYQQALGQGPEFLTYFQNEAQLDKSGLPSDRFFAERPEGSVSTLKIQRTQQEDSAVYLCASRPARSYNEQFFGPGTRLTVL.

J is TRBJ2-2 and V is TRBV27; 11 bases are shared with TRBD2. The germline CDR1 and CDR2 sequences are MNHEY and SMNVEV (reference sequence). The junction had 6 bases not matched to a gene; V was cut back by 1 base and J by 2 bases. CDR3 length equals 18 residues. The CDR3 is CASSLFVAGGPNTGELFF. Here the CDR3 DNA reads TGTGCCAGCAGTTTATTTGTAGCGGGAGGGCCTAACACCGGGGAGCTGTTTTTT.

The chain has TRBV2 and TRBJ2-5, with D unclear. With 9 bases removed from V and 3 bases from J, the gap between germline ends came to 5 bases. This CDR3 is 10 amino acids long. Germline values: CDR1 SNHLY, CDR2 FYNNEI. The CDR3 sequence is CARSEETQYF. In DNA form, the CDR3 reads TGTGCCAGATCAGAAGAGACCCAGTACTTC.

This clone was detected once. The chain couples TRBV7-9 to TRBJ1-1; no clear D gene. V lost 0 bases, J lost 11 bases, and 7 bases lay in between. The germline V gene has CDR1 SEHNR and CDR2 FQNEAQ (reference sequence). This CDR3 is built from 11 residues. The CDR3 region is CASSLAGGAFF. CDR3 coding DNA: TGTGCCAGCAGCTTAGCAGGTGGGGCTTTCTTT.

The V gene is TRBV4-1, the J gene TRBJ2-5; D may be TRBD2 (5 bases). The DNA end is a closer match to TRBJ2-7, so the J assignment may be wrong. CDR1 is MGHRA and CDR2 is YSYEKL in the germline V gene. The CDR3 covers 14 residues. The CDR3 bases are TGCGCCAGCAGCCGAGGACTGGAAACCTACGAGCAGTACTTC. It encodes CASSRGLETYEQYF.

This clone is a singleton in its sample. The chain links TRBV25-1 to TRBJ1-2; TRBD1 agrees at 7 bases. J gave up 3 bases and V 1 base, and 14 bases lay outside the gene matches. The CDR3 has 18 residues. Germline V gene data show CDR1 as MGHDK and CDR2 as SYGVNS. In DNA form, the CDR3 reads TGTGCCAGCAGTGAATCCTTGCAGGGGGGCCCCTCCGACTATGGCTACACCTTC. Amino acids: CASSESLQGGPSDYGYTF.

The V call is TRBV9, the J call TRBJ2-1; D is perhaps TRBD2 (5 bases). V gave up 4 bases and J gave up 7 bases, with 18 bases separating them. The CDR3 has 15 residues. Germline values: CDR1 SGDLS, CDR2 YYNGEE. In DNA form, the CDR3 reads TGTGCCAGCAGCTCCCATTCGGGAACCACTAATGAGCAGTTCTTC. This gives the protein CASSSHSGTTNEQFF.

This rearrangement joins TRBV7-3 to TRBJ2-3; 7 nucleotides agree with TRBD2. V was pared by 5 bases and J by 4 bases, with 12 bases of the junction left unmatched. This CDR3 region has 16 residues. Germline CDR1 SGHTA, CDR2 FQGTGA. The CDR3 region is CASSHKLGGGPDTQYF. The CDR3 coding sequence is TGTGCCAGCAGCCACAAGCTGGGCGGGGGTCCAGATACGCAGTATTTT.

This chain joins TRBV6-4 and TRBJ2-3; TRBD2 agrees at 11 bases. Germline-derived CDR1 and CDR2 are MRHNA and SNTAGT. This CDR3 has 15 residues. The junction had 3 bases not matched to a gene; V was cut back by 6 bases and J by 1 base. CDR3 DNA: TGTGCCAGCAGGGCGACTAGCGGGGGCACAGATACGCAGTATTTT. Its translation: CASRATSGGTDTQYF.

The V and J genes are TRBV7-6 and TRBJ1-5; D call uncertain. There are 16 residues in the CDR3. With 1 base removed from V and 0 bases from J, the gap between germline ends came to 10 bases. The V gene's germline CDR1 is SGHVS and CDR2 FNYEAQ. CDR3 bases: TGTGCCAGCAGCTTAGGTGTCCCTTATAGCAATCAGCCCCAGCATTTT. Translated: CASSLGVPYSNQPQHF.

V is TRBV27 and J is TRBJ1-5; D gene ambiguous. The ends were cut back, 3 bases at V and 6 bases at J, with 12 bases in the middle. Germline CDR1 and CDR2: MNHEY and SMNVEV (reference sequence). The CDR3 runs to 14 residues. CDR3 in amino acids: CASSFYGVGQPQHF. The CDR3 bases are TGTGCCAGCAGTTTTTACGGGGTTGGTCAGCCCCAGCATTTT.

The genes are TRBV6-5 and TRBJ1-5, with a tentative D call TRBD1 (6 bases). With 0 bases removed from V and 6 bases from J, the gap between germline ends came to 12 bases. The CDR3 totals 15 residues. In germline, CDR1 is MNHEY, CDR2 SVGAGI. The CDR3 is CASSYSQGLSQPQHF. In DNA form, the CDR3 reads TGTGCCAGCAGTTACTCACAGGGACTGAGTCAGCCCCAGCATTTT.

The gene calls are TRBV7-9 and TRBJ2-7; a possible D gene is TRBD1 (6 bases). The CDR3 length is 13 residues. V was trimmed by 4 bases and J by 6 bases, leaving 13 bases between them. Germline-derived CDR1 and CDR2 are SEHNR and FQNEAQ (reference sequence). CDR3 coding DNA: TGTGCCAGCAGCTCCCGGACAGCTTCCGAGCAGTACTTC. The encoded protein is CASSSRTASEQYF.

This chain links TRBV7-9 with TRBJ2-7; tentatively, D is TRBD1 (6 bases). Trimming pared 5 bases from V and 2 bases from J, leaving 19 bases between. CDR1 SEHNR and CDR2 FQNEAQ come from the germline V gene (reference sequence). The CDR3 runs 16 residues. The CDR3 is CASSPPHGGYPYEQYF. In DNA, the CDR3 is TGTGCCAGCAGCCCCCCCCATGGGGGCTACCCCTACGAGCAGTACTTC.

The gene calls are TRBV28 and TRBJ2-1; 8 bases are a match to TRBD2. The CDR3 has 13 amino acids. Per germline, CDR1 MDHEN and CDR2 SYDVKM. V shed 2 bases, J shed 9 bases, and the junction held 3 bases outside the gene matches. Here the CDR3 reads CASSLELAGEQFF. The CDR3 DNA follows: TGTGCCAGCAGTTTAGAGCTAGCGGGTGAGCAGTTCTTC.

The V gene is TRBV6-1, the J gene TRBJ2-5; 9 bases are shared with TRBD1. Trimming cost V 4 bases and J 5 bases; bases outside gene matches: 8. This CDR3 is 15 amino acids long. CDR1 is MNHNS, CDR2 SASEGT, per germline. CDR3 sequence: CASSGRQGGRETQYF. In nucleotides, the CDR3 is TGTGCCAGCAGTGGGAGACAGGGGGGGAGGGAGACCCAGTACTTC.

The chain is built from TRBV5-6 and TRBJ1-3; D uncertain. The CDR3 spans 14 residues. Germline assignment: CDR1 SGHDT and CDR2 YYEEEE. V was clipped by 0 bases and J by 1 base, with 5 bases between them. CDR3 DNA: TGTGCCAGCAGCTTGGTCGGGTCTGGAAACACCATATATTTT. As protein: CASSLVGSGNTIYF.

In this sample, this clone turned up a few times. The chain recombines TRBV27 with TRBJ2-2; TRBD1 matches at 9 bases. From germline, CDR1 is MNHEY and CDR2 SMNVEV (reference sequence). J lost 5 bases, V lost 5 bases, and 9 bases had no gene match. This CDR3 contains 16 residues. Here the CDR3 DNA reads TGTGCCAGCAGTACCTCTCCGGGACAGGGAACCGGGGAGCTGTTTTTT. Amino acid sequence: CASSTSPGQGTGELFF.

The chain joins TRBV10-3 to TRBJ1-1, with D hard to call. The germline gives CDR1 ENHRY, CDR2 SYGVKD. The CDR3 runs to 16 residues. V lost 6 bases, J lost 0 bases, and 17 bases lay in between. This CDR3 reads CAIREGLALMNTEAFF. CDR3 nucleotide sequence: TGTGCCATCAGGGAGGGTCTTGCGTTGATGAACACTGAAGCTTTCTTT.

The chain is built from TRBV7-9 and TRBJ2-3, with D possibly TRBD2 on 5 matching bases. The CDR3 is 12 residues long. Germline CDR1 SEHNR, CDR2 FQNEAQ (reference sequence). Trimming removed 1 base from V and 9 bases from J, with 8 bases in between. The DNA for the CDR3 is TGTGCCAGCAGCTTAGATCGGGAAACGCAGTATTTT. It translates to CASSLDRETQYF.

Written as DNA, the CDR3 is TGTGCCAGCAGCCTGTCGGGGGGGTACAATGAGCAGTTCTTC. Translation gives CASSLSGGYNEQFF. The chain links TRBV7-8 to TRBJ2-1, with 8 bases fitting TRBD2. The CDR3 runs to 14 residues. Looked up from germline, CDR1 is SGHVS and CDR2 is FQNEAQ. J gave up 4 bases and V 5 bases, and 4 bases lay outside the gene matches.

This clone has more than one count but fewer than ten. The chain uses TRBV6-1 and TRBJ2-2; D is undetermined. V lost 5 bases and J lost 3, with 10 bases in between. This CDR3 contains 14 residues. Germline lookup yields CDR1 MNHNS and CDR2 SASEGT. The CDR3 here is CASSLPVDTGELFF. CDR3 DNA: TGTGCCAGCAGTCTCCCGGTCGACACCGGGGAGCTGTTTTTT.

The chain recombines TRBV7-8 with TRBJ2-5; D is perhaps TRBD1 (5 bases). The J call is in doubt because the DNA end fits TRBJ2-7 better. Germline-derived CDR1 and CDR2 are SGHVS and FQNEAQ. This CDR3 region has 14 residues. The CDR3 loop reads CASSPQIDSYEQYF. CDR3 nucleotides: TGTGCCAGCAGCCCCCAAATCGACAGCTACGAGCAGTACTTC.

CDR3 protein: CAWSKGGGNQPQHF. CDR3 in DNA: TGTGCCTGGAGTAAAGGGGGAGGGAATCAGCCCCAGCATTTT. The J gene is TRBJ1-5, the V gene TRBV30, with D possibly being TRBD1 (6 bases). The CDR3 loop spans 14 amino acids. The germline V and J ends were trimmed by 2 bases and 4 bases, with 12 bases remaining between them. CDR1 is GTSNPN and CDR2 is SVGIG in the germline V gene (reference sequence).

The rearrangement links TRBV5-5 to TRBJ1-5, with D unclear. The CDR3 extends over 15 amino acids. Trimming shortened V by 4 bases and J by 7 bases, and 18 bases separated the two germline ends. The germline gives CDR1 SGHKS, CDR2 YYEKEE (reference sequence). The chain's CDR3 is CASSLRYPSEQPQHF. CDR3 coding DNA: TGTGCCAGCAGCCTGCGGTATCCCTCGGAGCAGCCCCAGCATTTT.

The CDR3 sequence: CSVVLANTGELFF. The CDR3 nucleotides are TGCAGCGTTGTCCTCGCGAACACCGGGGAGCTGTTTTTT. This chain uses TRBV29-1 with TRBJ2-2; D is unclear. CDR1 SQVTM and CDR2 ANQGSEA come from the germline V gene. The ends were cut back, 4 bases at V and 0 bases at J, with 6 bases in the middle. This CDR3 is built from 13 residues.

The chain uses TRBV28 and TRBJ2-5; D is unresolved. Judging by the DNA end, TRBJ2-7 fits better; the J call may be wrong. The germline gives CDR1 MDHEN, CDR2 SYDVKM. The CDR3 contains 17 residues. The CDR3 spells CASSHPSIIRTYYEQYF. The CDR3 DNA is TGTGCCAGCAGCCATCCCTCAATCATACGTACCTACTACGAGCAGTACTTC.